The rows below give T cell receptor beta chains drawn from one sample of a study of blood T cell repertoires in COVID-19. Clones were sequenced by immunoSEQ multiplex PCR, and TCRdb holds only the in-frame ones, with some missing. The table includes a few hundred thousand clones, around 80% detected once. Material for sequencing was peripheral blood. The source of these receptors is a woman in her fifties or sixties who had recovered from COVID-19. The CDR3 runs from the conserved cysteine through the conserved F or W. Fields, in order: clone size, D gene, J gene, V gene, CDR3 protein, CDR3 DNA. The D gene is left open where the match is weak. The size of a clone is reported for some rows only, either as once, few or many, or as a class for expanded clones.

clone_size: .
d_call: .
j_call: TRBJ2-7
v_call: TRBV4-1
cdr3_aa: CASSQGSRTYEQYF
cdr3_nt: TGCGCCAGCAGCCAAGGTTCGCGGACCTACGAGCAGTACTTC

clone_size: .
d_call: TRBD1
j_call: TRBJ2-1
v_call: TRBV7-2
cdr3_aa: CASSLKLGTGKGNEQFF
cdr3_nt: TGTGCCAGCAGCTTAAAGCTAGGGACAGGGAAGGGGAATGAGCAGTTCTTC

clone_size: .
d_call: .
j_call: TRBJ1-1
v_call: TRBV30
cdr3_aa: CAWTPDRTEAFF
cdr3_nt: TGTGCCTGGACTCCCGATCGGACTGAAGCTTTCTTT

clone_size: once
d_call: .
j_call: TRBJ2-1
v_call: TRBV7-6
cdr3_aa: CASSQEALRLDEQFF
cdr3_nt: TGTGCCAGCAGCCAGGAGGCCTTACGCCTAGATGAGCAGTTCTTC

clone_size: .
d_call: TRBD1
j_call: TRBJ2-5
v_call: TRBV5-1
cdr3_aa: CASSLVRGRETQYF
cdr3_nt: TGCGCCAGCAGCTTGGTTAGGGGGCGGGAGACCCAGTACTTC

clone_size: .
d_call: .
j_call: TRBJ1-1
v_call: TRBV6-2/TRBV6-3
cdr3_aa: CASSSFFLLGATEAFF
cdr3_nt: TGTGCCAGCAGTTCATTTTTTTTATTGGGGGCCACTGAAGCTTTCTTT

clone_size: .
d_call: TRBD2
j_call: TRBJ2-7
v_call: TRBV4-2
cdr3_aa: CASSQDRRGGHEQYF
cdr3_nt: TGTGCCAGCAGCCAAGACCGGCGGGGGGGCCACGAGCAGTACTTC

clone_size: .
d_call: .
j_call: TRBJ2-7
v_call: TRBV11-2
cdr3_aa: CASSREVGRAYEQYF
cdr3_nt: TGTGCCAGCAGCCGAGAGGTCGGAAGAGCGTACGAGCAGTACTTC

clone_size: .
d_call: TRBD2
j_call: TRBJ2-7
v_call: TRBV6-5
cdr3_aa: CASRGTSGSYEQYF
cdr3_nt: TGTGCCAGCAGAGGAACTAGCGGTTCCTACGAGCAGTACTTC

clone_size: .
d_call: .
j_call: TRBJ2-7
v_call: TRBV11-2
cdr3_aa: CASSLDPNYYEQYF
cdr3_nt: TGTGCCAGCAGCTTAGATCCGAACTACTACGAGCAGTACTTC

clone_size: .
d_call: .
j_call: TRBJ1-2
v_call: TRBV19
cdr3_aa: CASSMISEPNYGYTF
cdr3_nt: TGTGCCAGTAGTATGATCTCAGAACCTAACTATGGCTACACCTTC

clone_size: .
d_call: .
j_call: TRBJ2-7
v_call: TRBV4-1
cdr3_aa: CASSNQGGSYEQYF
cdr3_nt: TGCGCCAGCAGCAACCAGGGGGGCTCCTACGAGCAGTACTTC

clone_size: once
d_call: TRBD2
j_call: TRBJ2-2
v_call: TRBV6-2/TRBV6-3
cdr3_aa: CASSSAGGPTGELFF
cdr3_nt: TGTGCCAGCAGTTCAGCGGGGGGCCCCACCGGGGAGCTGTTTTTT

clone_size: .
d_call: .
j_call: TRBJ1-1
v_call: TRBV5-1
cdr3_aa: CASSLVTDTEAFF
cdr3_nt: TGCGCCAGCAGCTTGGTAACGGACACTGAAGCTTTCTTT

clone_size: once
d_call: .
j_call: TRBJ2-1
v_call: TRBV10-2
cdr3_aa: CASWGGPGAEQFF
cdr3_nt: TGCGCCAGCTGGGGGGGGCCGGGGGCTGAGCAGTTCTTC

clone_size: .
d_call: .
j_call: TRBJ2-5
v_call: TRBV6-1
cdr3_aa: CASSVRLVWGGPNKETQYF
cdr3_nt: TGTGCCAGCAGTGTGAGATTGGTTTGGGGGGGCCCGAATAAGGAGACCCAGTACTTC

clone_size: .
d_call: .
j_call: TRBJ2-5
v_call: TRBV19
cdr3_aa: CASSSLQRGAQETQYF
cdr3_nt: TGTGCCAGTAGTTCCCTCCAGCGAGGCGCCCAAGAGACCCAGTACTTC

clone_size: .
d_call: TRBD1
j_call: TRBJ2-1
v_call: TRBV11-3
cdr3_aa: CASSQRDRGNHNEQFF
cdr3_nt: TGTGCCAGCAGCCAACGGGACAGGGGGAATCACAATGAGCAGTTCTTC

clone_size: .
d_call: .
j_call: TRBJ2-1
v_call: TRBV3-1/TRBV3-2
cdr3_aa: CASSQDWRGFEQFF
cdr3_nt: TGTGCCAGCAGCCAAGATTGGCGGGGTTTTGAGCAGTTCTTC

clone_size: .
d_call: TRBD2
j_call: TRBJ2-7
v_call: TRBV7-2
cdr3_aa: CASSFSGGRSYEQYF
cdr3_nt: TGTGCCAGCAGCTTTAGCGGGGGCCGCTCCTACGAGCAGTACTTC

clone_size: .
d_call: TRBD2
j_call: TRBJ2-5
v_call: TRBV19
cdr3_aa: CASSPQRGLTSQETQYF
cdr3_nt: TGTGCCAGTAGTCCGCAGCGGGGTTTAACCTCCCAAGAGACCCAGTACTTC

clone_size: .
d_call: TRBD1
j_call: TRBJ2-7
v_call: TRBV11-1
cdr3_aa: CASSLGTGGHEQYF
cdr3_nt: TGTGCCAGCAGCCTCGGGACAGGGGGGCACGAGCAGTACTTC

clone_size: .
d_call: TRBD1
j_call: TRBJ2-7
v_call: TRBV5-4
cdr3_aa: CASSPGWTGLGEQYF
cdr3_nt: TGTGCCAGCAGCCCGGGATGGACAGGCCTGGGCGAGCAGTACTTC

clone_size: .
d_call: TRBD1
j_call: TRBJ1-4
v_call: TRBV6-1
cdr3_aa: CASSEGRSRGREKLFF
cdr3_nt: TGTGCCAGCAGTGAAGGGAGGTCCAGGGGGCGTGAAAAACTGTTTTTT

clone_size: .
d_call: TRBD1
j_call: TRBJ1-6
v_call: TRBV18
cdr3_aa: CASSRAGQGARYSPLHF
cdr3_nt: TGTGCCAGCTCGCGAGCCGGACAGGGGGCGCGTTATTCACCCCTCCACTTT

clone_size: .
d_call: .
j_call: TRBJ1-4
v_call: TRBV7-6
cdr3_aa: CASSSWAFGGHEKLFF
cdr3_nt: TGTGCCAGCAGCTCATGGGCCTTCGGAGGGCATGAAAAACTGTTTTTT

clone_size: .
d_call: .
j_call: TRBJ1-2
v_call: TRBV20-1
cdr3_aa: CSARTERGYTF
cdr3_nt: TGCAGTGCTAGGACGGAGCGGGGCTACACCTTC

clone_size: .
d_call: TRBD2
j_call: TRBJ2-7
v_call: TRBV6-5
cdr3_aa: CASSYSWGGHYEQYF
cdr3_nt: TGTGCCAGCAGTTACTCTTGGGGGGGTCACTACGAGCAGTACTTC